The 5 T cell receptor beta chains below come from one sample, sequenced in a study of OX40 agonist ivuxolimab in advanced cancers. Produced via immunoSEQ multiplex PCR; TCRdb's table is partial and in-frame only. The table lists about 60,000 clones, roughly nine tenths of them singletons. Here the sequenced sample was CD4+ or CD8+ T cells sorted from blood, taken in a trial of the OX40 agonist ivuxolimab. These receptors all come from an adult with an advanced solid tumor such as melanoma, head and neck, liver or kidney cancer.

The J gene is TRBJ2-4, the V gene TRBV30, with 7 bases that match TRBD2. Germline V gives CDR1 GTSNPN, CDR2 SVGIG (reference sequence). The ends lost 0 bases at V and 7 bases at J; junction bases unmatched: 3. This CDR3 is built from 13 residues. The CDR3 sequence is CAWSVRGGNIQYF. CDR3 nucleotide sequence: TGTGCCTGGAGTGTACGGGGAGGGAACATTCAGTACTTC.

The V gene is TRBV5-1, the J gene TRBJ1-4, with D possibly being TRBD1 (5 bases). The germline CDR1 and CDR2 sequences are SGHRS and YFSETQ. This CDR3 spans 14 amino acids. V gave up 1 base and J gave up 7 bases, with 11 bases separating them. In DNA, the CDR3 is TGCGCCAGCAGCTTGAGTACAGGACGTGAAAAACTGTTTTTT. This encodes CASSLSTGREKLFF.

The CDR3 DNA is TGTGCCAGCAGTGGACAGTTGAACACTGAAGCTTTCTTT. Amino acid sequence: CASSGQLNTEAFF. The gene calls are TRBV9 and TRBJ1-1; TRBD1 is a possible D gene (6 bases). The CDR3 consists of 13 residues. Germline V gene data show CDR1 as SGDLS and CDR2 as YYNGEE. V lost 5 bases and J 0 bases, leaving 8 bases between the germline ends. Together with reference TRBV9 and TRBJ1-1, the CDR3 gives the full variable domain: DSGVTQTPKHLITATGQRVTLRCSPRSGDLSVYWYQQSLDQGLQFLIQYYNGEERAKGNILERFSAQQFPDLHSELNLSSLELGDSALYFCASSGQLNTEAFFGQGTRLTVV.

The chain carries TRBV11-2 and TRBJ2-3; TRBD2 matches 7 bases. The germline V gene encodes CDR1 SGHAT and CDR2 FQNNGV. The trim removed 4 bases at V and 11 bases at J, leaving 3 bases unmatched. The CDR3 covers 11 residues. This CDR3 reads CASSSTSKQYF. For the CDR3, the DNA is TGTGCCAGCAGCTCGACTAGCAAGCAGTATTTT. Full variable domain (outside the CDR3, taken from reference TRBV11-2 and TRBJ2-3): EAGVAQSPRYKIIEKRQSVAFWCNPISGHATLYWYQQILGQGPKLLIQFQNNGVVDDSQLPKDRFSAERLKGVDSTLKIQPAKLEDSAVYLCASSSTSKQYFGPGTRLTVL.

This clone was detected only once. This sequence joins TRBV29-1 and TRBJ1-1; D gene ambiguous. From germline, CDR1 is SQVTM and CDR2 ANQGSEA. CDR3 length: 10 amino acids. V was pared by 7 bases and J by 4 bases, with 7 bases between. The CDR3 coding sequence is TGCAGCGGGGGAGGCACTGAAGCTTTCTTT. Protein sequence: CSGGGTEAFF.